This T cell receptor (beta chain) was profiled in a study of blood T cell repertoires in COVID-19. On the study more broadly: There were acute and convalescent COVID-19 samples, and they came from the United States, Italy and Spain. T cells, B-cell-depleted T cells, or PBMCs provided the cDNA or gDNA that served as material.

Study processing details: Amplification of reference gene primers was used by the study to estimate nucleated cell counts. Data came from immunoSEQ multiplex PCR; TCRdb stores just in-frame clones and leaves some out. V, J and clone size are those of that table, while D and trimming were read from the DNA. Among 60,000 or so clones, approximately 90% were seen once, and the ten largest hold over 1.5%. CDR3 length: 16 amino acids. The junction had 11 bases not matched to a gene; V was cut back by 4 bases and J by 10 bases. Germline lookup yields CDR1 SGHRS and CDR2 YFSETQ. This receptor was taken from a man between 60 and 75 years old with acute or convalescent COVID-19. The sequencing input was peripheral blood. This rearrangement joins TRBV5-1 to TRBJ1-6, with 10 bases fitting TRBD1. The CDR3 reads CASSPLDRGDRSPLHF. CDR3 DNA: TGCGCCAGCAGCCCGTTGGACAGGGGGGATCGATCACCCCTCCACTTT.